This TCR beta chain was retrieved from a study of T cell responses to AZD1222 COVID-19 vaccine. The repertoire was sequenced with immunoSEQ multiplex PCR; TCRdb's copy has only in-frame clones and lacks some. Of about 130,000 clones listed, just under 95% are singletons. Concerning this clone: The target antigen is unknown.

Trimming cost V 8 bases and J 1 base; bases outside gene matches: 2. Germline V gene data show CDR1 as MNHEY and CDR2 as SVGAGI. This CDR3 comprises 13 residues. General observations from the study: CD4 TCRs associated with vaccination spanned spike, dominating at 160-218 and 743-854.

This rearrangement joins TRBV6-5 to TRBJ2-7; 10 positions agree with TRBD2. The sample consisted of peripheral blood, taken 28 days after the second AZD1222 dose. The sequence was collected from an adult who received the AZD1222 COVID-19 vaccine. CDR3: CASGTSASYEQYF. CDR3 sequence (DNA): TGTGCCAGCGGGACTAGCGCTTCCTACGAGCAGTACTTC.